Listed below are T cell receptor beta chains from one sample, sequenced in a study of OX40 agonist ivuxolimab in advanced cancers. Measured with immunoSEQ multiplex PCR; TCRdb has only the in-frame clones, and not every one. This table holds under 95,000 clones, 86% found once. This specimen was CD4+ or CD8+ T cells sorted from blood, taken in a trial of the OX40 agonist ivuxolimab. These receptors came from an adult with an advanced solid tumor such as melanoma, head and neck, liver or kidney cancer. Each CDR3 is given with its conserved first and last residue. D genes are given only for firm matches. Size tells how often a clone was seen (once, few, many) or the class of an expanded clone, and some rows leave it out.

cdr3_aa cdr3_nt v_call d_call j_call clone_size
CASSSLRPLHF TGTGCCAGCAGCAGCCTCAGGCCCCTCCACTTT TRBV21-1 . TRBJ1-6 .
CASSRPYTEAFF TGTGCCAGCAGCCGGCCCTACACTGAAGCTTTCTTT TRBV11-2 . TRBJ1-1 few
CASSIAESQPQHF TGTGCCAGTAGTATAGCCGAAAGTCAGCCCCAGCATTTT TRBV19 . TRBJ1-5 once
CASGQGADQPQHF TGTGCCAGTGGACAGGGGGCAGATCAGCCCCAGCATTTT TRBV6-6 TRBD1 TRBJ1-5 few
CASSLSRGEDFF TGTGCCAGCAGCTTAAGCAGGGGCGAGGATTTCTTT TRBV7-2 . TRBJ1-1 .
CASRPDRASSYEQYF TGTGCCAGCAGGCCGGACAGGGCTTCCTCCTACGAGCAGTACTTC TRBV6-5 TRBD1 TRBJ2-7 .
CASSLFSGQTEAFF TGTGCCAGCAGCTTATTCTCGGGGCAAACTGAAGCTTTCTTT TRBV7-3 . TRBJ1-1 .
CASSLLPGRGTGELFF TGCGCCAGCAGCTTGCTTCCAGGGCGGGGAACCGGGGAGCTGTTTTTT TRBV5-1 . TRBJ2-2 .
CASTPGTGGYEQYF TGTGCCTCTACCCCCGGGACAGGGGGCTACGAGCAGTACTTC TRBV19 TRBD1 TRBJ2-7 .
CASSPGGGQGNQPQHF TGTGCCAGCAGCCCTGGGGGGGGACAGGGCAATCAGCCCCAGCATTTT TRBV9 TRBD1 TRBJ1-5 .
CASSLTFGRSANTEAFF TGTGCCAGCAGCTTAACCTTTGGGCGGAGTGCGAACACTGAAGCTTTCTTT TRBV7-2 . TRBJ1-1 .
CASSPSPYNEQFF TGCGCCAGCAGTCCTAGTCCCTACAATGAGCAGTTCTTC TRBV4-1 . TRBJ2-1 once
CASSIRDGSYEQYF TGTGCCAGTAGTATTAGAGACGGGAGCTACGAGCAGTACTTC TRBV19 . TRBJ2-7 .
CASSLEGRGDTQYF TGTGCCAGCAGCTTAGAAGGGCGGGGAGATACGCAGTATTTT TRBV7-9 . TRBJ2-3 .
CASRLHRNTEAFF TGTGCCAGCAGACTCCACAGGAACACTGAAGCTTTCTTT TRBV7-2 . TRBJ1-1 .
CASSVGGSLSYNEQFF TGTGCCAGCAGCGTAGGCGGGTCCCTCTCCTACAATGAGCAGTTCTTC TRBV9 . TRBJ2-1 .
CASSPRGPSTDTQYF TGTGCCAGCAGCCCTAGGGGGCCTAGCACAGATACGCAGTATTTT TRBV7-8 TRBD1 TRBJ2-3 .
CASSSGQFQETQYF TGTGCCAGCAGTTCCGGACAGTTCCAAGAGACCCAGTACTTC TRBV28 . TRBJ2-5 .
CATSKEGQGAFEQYF TGTGCCACCAGCAAGGAGGGACAGGGGGCCTTCGAGCAGTACTTC TRBV15 TRBD1 TRBJ2-7 .
CATSRDPLAAYEQYF TGTGCCACCAGCAGAGATCCCCTCGCGGCCTACGAGCAGTACTTC TRBV15 . TRBJ2-7 .
CASSFGVASEKLFF TGTGCCAGCAGCTTCGGGGTGGCAAGCGAAAAACTGTTTTTT TRBV7-2 . TRBJ1-4 .
CASSPEGDVLTF TGTGCCAGCTCACCGGAGGGTGACGTCCTGACTTTC TRBV18 . TRBJ2-6 .
CASSLGLSPSEQFF TGTGCCAGCAGCCTGGGACTGTCCCCCAGTGAGCAGTTCTTC TRBV7-9 . TRBJ2-1 once
CASIDDRGSDTQYF TGTGCCAGCATCGACGACAGGGGGTCAGATACGCAGTATTTT TRBV6-1 TRBD1 TRBJ2-3 once
CASSPRAGGDIQYF TGTGCCAGCAGCCCTCGGGCAGGGGGAGACATTCAGTACTTC TRBV7-6 TRBD1 TRBJ2-4 .
CASRQGHTEAFF TGTGCCTCGCGACAGGGACACACTGAAGCTTTCTTT TRBV19 TRBD1 TRBJ1-1 .
CASSSDRGALGEKLFF TGTGCCAGCAGTAGCGATAGAGGGGCGCTGGGAGAAAAACTGTTTTTT TRBV7-9 . TRBJ1-4 .
CASRGDYGNQPQHF TGTGCCAGCCGAGGGGATTACGGCAATCAGCCCCAGCATTTT TRBV19 . TRBJ1-5 .
CAPDQGNYEQYF TGTGCCCCGGACCAAGGCAACTACGAGCAGTACTTC TRBV28 . TRBJ2-7 .
CATVTGQGPEAFF TGTGCCACCGTGACGGGACAGGGCCCTGAAGCTTTCTTT TRBV19 TRBD1 TRBJ1-1 .
CASSEGGQETQYF TGTGCCAGCAGTGAGGGAGGCCAAGAGACCCAGTACTTC TRBV5-4 . TRBJ2-5 .
CASSLAGPQPQHF TGTGCCAGCAGCTTAGCAGGGCCTCAGCCCCAGCATTTT TRBV7-2 . TRBJ1-5 .
CSAEYTGELFF TGCAGTGCTGAATACACCGGGGAGCTGTTTTTT TRBV20-1 . TRBJ2-2 .
CASSATYPYNEQFF TGTGCCAGCAGTGCTACTTATCCCTACAATGAGCAGTTCTTC TRBV6-1 . TRBJ2-1 once
CASSYRTEAFF TGTGCCAGCAGTTACCGCACTGAAGCTTTCTTT TRBV6-5 . TRBJ1-1 .
CASSTLGSYEQYF TGTGCCAGCAGTACCCTGGGATCCTACGAGCAGTACTTC TRBV27 . TRBJ2-7 .
CASSLEAGGTDTQYF TGTGCCAGCAGCTTGGAAGCGGGAGGCACAGATACGCAGTATTTT TRBV5-8 TRBD2 TRBJ2-3 .
CASSAGSAGSGYTF TGTGCCAGCAGCGCGGGATCGGCGGGGTCCGGCTACACCTTC TRBV7-3 . TRBJ1-2 few
CASSGTGFNQPQHF TGTGCCAGCAGCGGGACAGGCTTCAATCAGCCCCAGCATTTT TRBV6-1 TRBD1 TRBJ1-5 .
CSVTQPLGSHEQYF TGCAGCGTTACTCAACCGTTAGGTTCCCACGAGCAGTACTTC TRBV29-1 . TRBJ2-7 .
CAISEYREPSYEQYF TGTGCCATCAGTGAGTACAGGGAGCCGTCCTACGAGCAGTACTTC TRBV10-3 . TRBJ2-7 .
CASSKSGGAGSYEQYF TGTGCCAGCAGCAAATCGGGGGGCGCGGGGTCCTACGAGCAGTACTTC TRBV9 . TRBJ2-7 .
CAWSVRSYGYTF TGTGCCTGGAGTGTACGGTCCTATGGCTACACCTTC TRBV30 . TRBJ1-2 .
CASLIQGNTIYF TGTGCCAGCCTGATACAGGGAAACACCATATATTTT TRBV2 . TRBJ1-3 .
CASSKSPMPKLRDNSYEQYF TGTGCCAGCAGCAAATCCCCCATGCCCAAGCTCCGGGACAATTCCTACGAGCAGTACTTC TRBV21-1 . TRBJ2-7 .
CASSKPTGPGFYVPQHF TGTGCCAGCAGCAAACCTACCGGGCCCGGGTTTTATGTGCCCCAGCATTTT TRBV21-1 . TRBJ1-5 .
CASSRINIGQGTYGYTF TGTGCCAGCAGTCGAATAAATATAGGACAGGGCACCTATGGCTACACCTTC TRBV2 TRBD1 TRBJ1-2 .
CASSLEGANGYTF TGCGCCAGCAGCTTGGAAGGGGCAAATGGCTACACCTTC TRBV5-1 . TRBJ1-2 .
CASSVRPGPDTQYF TGTGCCAGCAGCGTAAGGCCGGGCCCCGATACGCAGTATTTT TRBV9 . TRBJ2-3 .
CASSTQTDPYEQYF TGTGCCAGTAGTACCCAGACGGACCCCTACGAGCAGTACTTC TRBV19 . TRBJ2-7 .
CASSTRTSGRGRETQYF TGCGCCAGCAGCACCAGGACTAGCGGGAGGGGTCGGGAGACCCAGTACTTC TRBV5-1 TRBD2 TRBJ2-5 .
CASSYGGEETQYF TGTGCCAGCAGTTACGGGGGCGAGGAGACCCAGTACTTC TRBV6-5 . TRBJ2-5 .
CASSLTGARYGYTF TGTGCCAGCAGCTTAACAGGGGCGCGTTATGGCTACACCTTC TRBV11-2 TRBD1 TRBJ1-2 .
CASSAGLAGEQYF TGTGCCAGCAGCGCAGGACTAGCTGGGGAGCAGTACTTC TRBV7-3 TRBD2 TRBJ2-7 .